This is a list of T cell receptor beta chains from one sample in a study of cytomegalovirus exposure and HLA in healthy donors. Repertoires were generated with immunoSEQ multiplex PCR, while TCRdb's copy carries only in-frame clones and drops some. Counted here are 30,000 to 50,000 clones, 60% to 70% occurring once; the ten biggest clones make up around 3.9%. Sequencing was carried out using PBMCs. Receptor source: a man aged 35 to 55 in good health and CMV-seronegative. CDR3s include the opening cysteine and the closing phenylalanine or tryptophan. A D gene is named only where the DNA matches it firmly. The size entry is marked missing in some rows and otherwise reads once, few, many or a size class.

j_call: TRBJ2-5; v_call: TRBV7-8; clone_size: -; cdr3_length: 16; d_call: -; cdr3_nt: TGTGCCAGCAGCTCCAACTACAGGGAAGGTCAAGAGACCCAGTACTTC; cdr3_aa: CASSSNYREGQETQYF
j_call: TRBJ1-5; v_call: TRBV25-1; clone_size: -; cdr3_length: 15; d_call: TRBD1; cdr3_nt: TGTGCCAGCAGTGATACAGGGGGCAGCAATCAGCCCCAGCATTTT; cdr3_aa: CASSDTGGSNQPQHF
j_call: TRBJ1-6; v_call: TRBV4-1; clone_size: -; cdr3_length: 14; d_call: -; cdr3_nt: TGCGCCAGCAGCCACGCCGGAGGGGAGTCACCCCTCCACTTT; cdr3_aa: CASSHAGGESPLHF
j_call: TRBJ1-6; v_call: TRBV9; clone_size: once; cdr3_length: 15; d_call: TRBD1; cdr3_nt: TGTGCCAGCAGCGCACGAACAGGGGGCAATTCACCCCTCCACTTT; cdr3_aa: CASSARTGGNSPLHF
j_call: TRBJ2-3; v_call: TRBV9; clone_size: few; cdr3_length: 15; d_call: -; cdr3_nt: TGTGCCAGCAGCGTAAGCGCGTCTAGCACAGATACGCAGTATTTT; cdr3_aa: CASSVSASSTDTQYF
j_call: TRBJ2-7; v_call: TRBV7-2; clone_size: -; cdr3_length: 15; d_call: TRBD2; cdr3_nt: TGTGCCAGCAGCTCCGGGGGGGCCCCCTCCTACGAGCAGTACTTC; cdr3_aa: CASSSGGAPSYEQYF
j_call: TRBJ1-5; v_call: TRBV9; clone_size: once; cdr3_length: 13; d_call: -; cdr3_nt: TGTGCCAGCAGCGTGTCGGGGAATCAGCCCCAGCATTTT; cdr3_aa: CASSVSGNQPQHF
j_call: TRBJ2-5; v_call: TRBV11-2; clone_size: -; cdr3_length: 14; d_call: -; cdr3_nt: TGTGCCAGCTCCTTCGGTAGCGTTCAAGAGACCCAGTACTTC; cdr3_aa: CASSFGSVQETQYF
j_call: TRBJ2-7; v_call: TRBV30; clone_size: -; cdr3_length: 13; d_call: -; cdr3_nt: TGTGCCTGGAGTGCAGGGTACCGGGAGGAGCAGTACTTC; cdr3_aa: CAWSAGYREEQYF
j_call: TRBJ1-5; v_call: TRBV10-3; clone_size: -; cdr3_length: 13; d_call: -; cdr3_nt: TGTGCCATCTCTGGGGCTCAGGGCCAGCCCCAGCATTTT; cdr3_aa: CAISGAQGQPQHF
j_call: TRBJ1-2; v_call: TRBV7-9; clone_size: -; cdr3_length: 14; d_call: TRBD1; cdr3_nt: TGTGCCAGCAGCTATGGGGACAGGGTTTTGGGCTACACCTTC; cdr3_aa: CASSYGDRVLGYTF
j_call: TRBJ1-6; v_call: TRBV30; clone_size: -; cdr3_length: 13; d_call: TRBD1; cdr3_nt: TGTGCCTGCATAACAGGGGAGCATTCACCCCTCCACTTT; cdr3_aa: CACITGEHSPLHF
j_call: TRBJ1-6; v_call: TRBV27; clone_size: few; cdr3_length: 12; d_call: -; cdr3_nt: TGTGCCAGCAGTTTACCCTTTTCACCCCTCCACTTT; cdr3_aa: CASSLPFSPLHF
j_call: TRBJ1-5; v_call: TRBV2; clone_size: -; cdr3_length: 15; d_call: TRBD1; cdr3_nt: TGTGCCAGCAGGAAGGACAGGAATAGCAATCAGCCCCAGCATTTT; cdr3_aa: CASRKDRNSNQPQHF
j_call: TRBJ2-7; v_call: TRBV2; clone_size: -; cdr3_length: 13; d_call: TRBD1; cdr3_nt: TGTGCCAGCAGTAGGACAGGGGGCTACGAGCAGTACTTC; cdr3_aa: CASSRTGGYEQYF
j_call: TRBJ1-5; v_call: TRBV2; clone_size: -; cdr3_length: 16; d_call: -; cdr3_nt: TGTGCCAGCAGCGCAAACGCGGCTCCGGTCTTTCAGCCCCAGCATTTT; cdr3_aa: CASSANAAPVFQPQHF
j_call: TRBJ2-7; v_call: TRBV13; clone_size: few; cdr3_length: 15; d_call: -; cdr3_nt: TGTGCCAGCAGCCCACGGACAGCCCCGACGGGTGAGCAGTACTTC; cdr3_aa: CASSPRTAPTGEQYF
j_call: TRBJ1-2; v_call: TRBV29-1; clone_size: -; cdr3_length: 13; d_call: -; cdr3_nt: TGCAGCGTTGCCCCGGGGGGTAACTATGGCTACACCTTC; cdr3_aa: CSVAPGGNYGYTF
j_call: TRBJ2-4; v_call: TRBV9; clone_size: -; cdr3_length: 15; d_call: -; cdr3_nt: TGTGCCAGCAGCGTAGGTTCAGGAGGGGGCATCATTCAGTACTTC; cdr3_aa: CASSVGSGGGIIQYF
j_call: TRBJ2-7; v_call: TRBV4-3; clone_size: -; cdr3_length: 13; d_call: -; cdr3_nt: TGCGCCAGCAGCCAGGAGGGTTGGGACGAGCAGTACTTC; cdr3_aa: CASSQEGWDEQYF
j_call: TRBJ1-5; v_call: TRBV4-3; clone_size: once; cdr3_length: 13; d_call: -; cdr3_nt: TGCGCCAGCAGCCAAGTGGGCGGGCGGCCCCAGCATTTT; cdr3_aa: CASSQVGGRPQHF
j_call: TRBJ2-1; v_call: TRBV5-1; clone_size: -; cdr3_length: 13; d_call: -; cdr3_nt: TGCGCCAGCAGCTCCCTCACAGGGTATGAGCAGTTCTTC; cdr3_aa: CASSSLTGYEQFF
j_call: TRBJ1-6; v_call: TRBV6-5; clone_size: many; cdr3_length: 12; d_call: -; cdr3_nt: TGTGCCAGCAGTAAGGAGAATTCACCCCTCCACTTT; cdr3_aa: CASSKENSPLHF
j_call: TRBJ2-5; v_call: TRBV7-7; clone_size: -; cdr3_length: 15; d_call: -; cdr3_nt: TGTGCTAGCAGCTTAGTACCAAGCAACCGAGAGACCCAGTACTTC; cdr3_aa: CASSLVPSNRETQYF
j_call: TRBJ1-1; v_call: TRBV5-1; clone_size: -; cdr3_length: 15; d_call: TRBD1; cdr3_nt: TGCGCCAGCAACCGGGGACAGGGGTCGGTCACTGAAGCTTTCTTT; cdr3_aa: CASNRGQGSVTEAFF
j_call: TRBJ2-7; v_call: TRBV7-9; clone_size: -; cdr3_length: 13; d_call: -; cdr3_nt: TGTGCCAGCAGCTTAGCAGGGGTCTACGAGCAGTACTTC; cdr3_aa: CASSLAGVYEQYF
j_call: TRBJ2-7; v_call: TRBV10-1; clone_size: -; cdr3_length: 17; d_call: TRBD2; cdr3_nt: TGCGCCAGCAGTGAGAGTGGGATAGCGGGGGAGACCTACGAGCAGTACTTC; cdr3_aa: CASSESGIAGETYEQYF
j_call: TRBJ2-3; v_call: TRBV6-1; clone_size: few; cdr3_length: 15; d_call: TRBD1; cdr3_nt: TGTGCCAGCAGTCCTCCGGGACAGGGGGCAGATACGCAGTATTTT; cdr3_aa: CASSPPGQGADTQYF
j_call: TRBJ2-1; v_call: TRBV4-1; clone_size: few; cdr3_length: 19; d_call: TRBD2; cdr3_nt: TGCGCCAGCAGCCAAGTCATCCCAGTGCGGGGGGACCCCTACAATGAGCAGTTCTTC; cdr3_aa: CASSQVIPVRGDPYNEQFF
j_call: TRBJ1-4; v_call: TRBV5-1; clone_size: -; cdr3_length: 15; d_call: -; cdr3_nt: TGCGCCAGCAGCGCCTTCACAGGGCGGAATGAAAAACTGTTTTTT; cdr3_aa: CASSAFTGRNEKLFF
j_call: TRBJ2-5; v_call: TRBV29-1; clone_size: -; cdr3_length: 15; d_call: TRBD1; cdr3_nt: TGCAGCGTTGAAACCTCAGGGGGTCCCCAAGAGACCCAGTACTTC; cdr3_aa: CSVETSGGPQETQYF